The next 15 T cell receptor beta chains were all read from a single sample in a study of cytomegalovirus exposure and HLA in healthy donors. The PCR employed 60 Vbeta primers together with 13 Jbeta primers. Sequencing was performed with immunoSEQ multiplex PCR; in TCRdb, only in-frame clones are kept and a portion is missing. The sample contains 60,000 to 75,000 clones, 85% of which appear only once. Specimen: PBMCs. These receptors were taken from a female donor in good health and CMV-seronegative.

V gene TRBV5-1 combines with J gene TRBJ2-5; 7 bases align to TRBD1. Germline lookup yields CDR1 SGHRS and CDR2 YFSETQ. CDR3 length: 15 residues. V lost 0 bases, J lost 5 bases, and 7 bases stayed unmatched. The CDR3 nucleotides read TGCGCCAGCAGCTTGGGAAAGGGGGCGGGCGAGACCCAGTACTTC. It encodes CASSLGKGAGETQYF.

The V call is TRBV5-4, the J call TRBJ1-3; D call uncertain. Germline loops: CDR1 SGHNT, CDR2 YYREEE (reference sequence). Trimming stripped 3 bases from V and 3 bases from J, with 13 bases between. CDR3 length: 15 residues. This CDR3 reads CASSSRTSVGNTIYF. The DNA for the CDR3 is TGTGCCAGCAGCTCCCGGACTTCTGTTGGAAACACCATATATTTT.

J is TRBJ2-7 and V is TRBV6-1; 8 positions agree with TRBD1. J gave up 4 bases and V 6 bases, and 5 bases lay outside the gene matches. The length of the CDR3 is 13 residues. The germline gives CDR1 MNHNS, CDR2 SASEGT. The CDR3 sequence: CASRTWTGYEQYF. The CDR3 nucleotides read TGTGCCAGCAGAACCTGGACAGGGTACGAGCAGTACTTC.

The rearrangement joins TRBV7-9 to TRBJ1-2; D is uncertain. CDR1 is SEHNR, CDR2 FQNEAQ, per germline (reference sequence). CDR3 length: 13 residues. Trimming pared 1 base from V and 7 bases from J, leaving 10 bases between. The CDR3 nucleotides read TGTGCCAGCAGCTTAGAACCGGAGTCTGGCTACACCTTC. This sequence encodes CASSLEPESGYTF.

The chain joins TRBV6-5 to TRBJ2-5; D possibly matches TRBD1 or TRBD2 (6 bases each). The DNA end favors TRBJ2-7, so the J call may be wrong. Germline assignment: CDR1 MNHEY and CDR2 SVGAGI. The CDR3 has 14 amino acids. CDR3: CASSPSEGAYEQYF. The CDR3 nucleotides read TGTGCCAGCAGTCCATCGGAGGGGGCCTACGAGCAGTACTTC.

This rearrangement joins TRBV7-8 to TRBJ2-7; weak D call: TRBD2 (5 bases). Germline assignment: CDR1 SGHVS and CDR2 FQNEAQ. The CDR3 loop spans 15 amino acids. V was pared by 0 bases and J by 3 bases, with 12 bases between. CDR3 residues: CASSLAGGSGYEQYF. The CDR3 nucleotides read TGTGCCAGCAGCTTAGCGGGCGGGTCGGGCTACGAGCAGTACTTC.

This sequence joins TRBV30 and TRBJ1-1; 7 bases are shared with TRBD1. Looked up from germline, CDR1 is GTSNPN and CDR2 is SVGIG (reference sequence). CDR3 length: 14 amino acids. The ends lost 3 bases at V and 4 bases at J; junction bases unmatched: 8. CDR3 sequence (DNA): TGTGCCTGGAGAACGACCGACAGGGCCACTGAAGCTTTCTTT. As protein: CAWRTTDRATEAFF.

The gene calls are TRBV27 and TRBJ2-5; D is possibly TRBD2 (5 bases). The CDR3 spans 14 residues. The V and J ends lost 5 bases and 5 bases respectively, with 15 bases between them. Per the germline V gene, CDR1 is MNHEY and CDR2 is SMNVEV (reference sequence). CDR3: CASSLTDYPETQYF. The DNA of the CDR3 is TGTGCCAGCAGTCTCACCGACTACCCGGAGACCCAGTACTTC.

The chain couples TRBV5-1 to TRBJ2-5; 7 bases align to TRBD1. CDR3 length equals 15 residues. Looked up from germline, CDR1 is SGHRS and CDR2 is YFSETQ. The junction had 10 bases not matched to a gene; V was cut back by 6 bases and J by 2 bases. DNA for the CDR3: TGCGCCAGCAAAGGACAGGCTTTGGGACAAGAGACCCAGTACTTC. The encoded protein is CASKGQALGQETQYF.

This chain connects TRBV30 to TRBJ1-1, with 8 bases aligning to TRBD1. The CDR3 contains 11 residues. The J segment lost 6 bases and the V segment lost 7 bases, leaving 4 bases of the junction unmatched. The germline gives CDR1 GTSNPN, CDR2 SVGIG (reference sequence). The CDR3 nucleotides are TGTGCCTTAGACAGGGGCGCTGAAGCTTTCTTT. It specifies CALDRGAEAFF.

This clone was picked up one time. The chain has TRBV7-9 and TRBJ2-7, with unresolved D. V lost 4 bases and J lost 6, with 10 bases in between. The CDR3 loop spans 12 amino acids. CDR1 SEHNR and CDR2 FQNEAQ come from the germline V gene (reference sequence). The CDR3 here is CASSSQFGEQYF. The CDR3 DNA reads as TGTGCCAGCAGCTCTCAATTCGGCGAGCAGTACTTC.

This clone was detected only once. This chain connects TRBV18 to TRBJ2-3; D gene ambiguous. The length of the CDR3 is 15 residues. V lost 4 bases and J lost 4, with 15 bases in between. The V gene's germline CDR1 is KGHSH and CDR2 LQKENI. The CDR3 DNA reads TGTGCCAGCTCACTTAGTCATGGCCAGGCAGATACGCAGTATTTT. It translates to CASSLSHGQADTQYF. Full variable domain (rest looked up from reference TRBV18 and TRBJ2-3): NAGVMQNPRHLVRRRGQEARLRCSPMKGHSHVYWYRQLPEEGLKFMVYLQKENIIDESGMPKERFSAEFPKEGPSILRIQQVVRGDSAAYFCASSLSHGQADTQYFGPGTRLTVL.

The chain carries TRBV7-2 and TRBJ2-7; D is possibly TRBD2 (6 bases). Germline V CDR1 and CDR2: SGHTA, FQGNSA. V was clipped by 5 bases and J by 3 bases, with 14 bases between them. This CDR3 has 14 amino acids. CDR3 residues: CASSPWDWHYEQYF. In nucleotides, the CDR3 is TGTGCCAGCAGCCCTTGGGACTGGCACTACGAGCAGTACTTC.

This rearrangement joins TRBV20-1 to TRBJ1-2; D is undetermined. V lost 0 bases to trimming and J lost 8 bases, with 4 bases between them. CDR1 DFQATT and CDR2 SNEGSKA come from the germline V gene (reference sequence). This CDR3 has 10 amino acids. The CDR3 is CSARERGYTF. The CDR3 DNA reads as TGCAGTGCTAGAGAGCGGGGCTACACCTTC.

This chain joins TRBV6-1 and TRBJ1-5, with TRBD1 matching 9 bases. Germline trimming cut 5 bases from V and 5 bases from J; bases unmatched to any gene: 7. Germline CDR1 and CDR2: MNHNS and SASEGT. The CDR3 loop spans 15 amino acids. In nucleotides, the CDR3 is TGTGCCAGCAGTAGCCCCGGGACAGGGTATCAGCCCCAGCATTTT. Protein product: CASSSPGTGYQPQHF.